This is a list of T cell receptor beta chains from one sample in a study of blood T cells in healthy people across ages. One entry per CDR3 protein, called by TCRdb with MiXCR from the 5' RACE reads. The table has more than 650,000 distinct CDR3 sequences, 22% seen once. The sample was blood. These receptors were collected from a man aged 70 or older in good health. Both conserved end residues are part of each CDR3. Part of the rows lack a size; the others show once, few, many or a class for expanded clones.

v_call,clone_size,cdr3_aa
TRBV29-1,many,CSVEGGAKNIQYF
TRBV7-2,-,CASSIRGPSTSTDTQYF
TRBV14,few,CASSQDVGAPYGYTF
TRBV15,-,CATSSTKGSSGGSTDTQYF
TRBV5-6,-,CASSGTGERIDGYTF
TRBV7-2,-,CASSLLGATQETQYF
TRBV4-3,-,CASSQVKGQLYGYTF
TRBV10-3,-,CAISERIEEAFF
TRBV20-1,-,CSVGLVQETQYF
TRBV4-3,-,CASSHAPGATNEKLFF
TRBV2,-,CASSEEYEQYF
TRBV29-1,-,CSVEDSPSGELFF
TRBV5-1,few,CASSLVGAKSDTQYF
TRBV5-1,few,CASSSGQTGTNEKLFF
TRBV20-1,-,CSARAPTSNHNEQFF
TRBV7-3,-,CASSSSSGTLYNEQFF
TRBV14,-,CASSQTGVRAFF
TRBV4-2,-,CASSPQTGEATEAFF
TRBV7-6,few,CASSRGPVDGYTF
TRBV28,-,CASSPTGGYEQYF
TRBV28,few,CASSRRGRKNIQYF
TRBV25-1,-,CASSPGANNSPLHF
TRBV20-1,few,CSAEPRSGEHTDTQYF
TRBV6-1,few,CASTPSGSFDEQFF
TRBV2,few,CASGRQGGIGGELFF
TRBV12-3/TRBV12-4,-,CASSLLAISYNEQFF
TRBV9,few,CASRRAEGGYTF
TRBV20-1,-,CSARGDWGGNQPQHF
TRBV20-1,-,CSAFPIQGEKLFF
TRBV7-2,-,CASSLGRNYNSPLPF
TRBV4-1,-,CASSYDTRWDQPQHF
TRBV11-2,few,CASSSAGGETQYF
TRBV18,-,CASSPEVDYGYTF
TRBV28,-,CASSFRLGTSGYNEQFF
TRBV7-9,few,CASSLYQGLGEQYF
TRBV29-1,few,CSVVRFKGGAGELFF
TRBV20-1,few,CSATGAGAAVEKLFF
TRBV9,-,CASSPSPTDTQYF
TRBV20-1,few,CSASPPWTSGRGDTQYF
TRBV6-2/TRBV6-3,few,CASSLGTDFQETQYF
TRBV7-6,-,CASSFVAGSDGYTF
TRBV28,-,CAIQWGSGGSYNEQFF
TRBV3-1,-,CASSQGSHSLFF
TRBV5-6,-,CASSEKNLRGYTF
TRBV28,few,CASSLVSSGGAALSYEQYF
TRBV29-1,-,CSGRGQNNEQFF
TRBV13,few,CASSSKRDSSYEQYF
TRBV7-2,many,CASSPPWLETQYF
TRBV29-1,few,CSVEFGTGKRRQYF
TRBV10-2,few,CASSESAAGYGYTF
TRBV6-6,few,CASSYSWTVTDTQYF
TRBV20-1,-,CSARAQQGTDTQYF
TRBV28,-,CASVANLRGTLGYTF
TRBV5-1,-,CASSLVGTGVNEQFF
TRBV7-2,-,CASSLKPTGALRSGTQYF
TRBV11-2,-,CASSFHRDYEQYF
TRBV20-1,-,CSASPVQGGSAF
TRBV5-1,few,CASSSPDSGANVLTF
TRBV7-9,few,CASSLAGQGGYGYTF